The sequence of this TCR beta chain was determined in a study of blood T cell repertoires in COVID-19. Original data processing: Reference gene primer amplification yielded estimated nucleated cell counts. Produced via immunoSEQ multiplex PCR; TCRdb's table is partial and in-frame only. V and J calls and clone size are copied from that table; D and trimming were computed from the DNA. The sample has 200,000 to 300,000 clones; under 85% are singletons. Trimming removed 2 bases from V and 10 bases from J; junction bases left unmatched: 14. Germline V CDR1 and CDR2: MNHEY, SMNVEV (reference sequence). The CDR3 covers 17 residues.

This sequence joins TRBV27 and TRBJ1-6, with TRBD1 matching over 7 bases. The clonotype was recovered from a human donor in a cohort sampled during active COVID-19. The sample was peripheral blood. CDR3 protein: CASSLEPSTGWRSPLHF. The CDR3 nucleotides read TGTGCCAGCAGTTTAGAGCCCTCGACAGGGTGGCGATCACCCCTCCACTTT.